The clone carrying this T cell receptor beta chain was seen more than once but under ten times. No antigen is known for it. This entry belongs to a study of T cells after yellow fever vaccination. Findings and caveats of the study: After the booster, 96% of CD4 and roughly nine tenths of CD8 primary-response clones were re-detected. Clonotype sharing between CD4 and CD8 compartments was small.

The length of the CDR3 is 14 residues. The germline gives CDR1 SGHRS, CDR2 YFSETQ. V was pared by 2 bases and J by 0 bases, with 8 bases between. TCRdb re-called the 5' RACE reads with MiXCR, one entry per CDR3 protein. Among about 500,000 distinct CDR3 sequences, approximately 16% were seen once, and the ten largest hold roughly a sixth. Sequencing used PBMCs, obtained 5 to 6 days after the first yellow fever vaccination. The sequence was collected from a young man who received the YFV17D yellow fever vaccine. The V and J genes are TRBV5-1 and TRBJ1-1; D is unclear. CDR3 bases: TGCGCCAGCAGCTTTTGGGGAGTGAACACTGAAGCTTTCTTT. This gives the protein CASSFWGVNTEAFF.